This T cell receptor beta chain was identified during a study of cytomegalovirus exposure and HLA in healthy donors. The study's findings and limits: The Asian-associated ancestry cluster reportedly had fewer N-insertions than the approximately 650-donor mean in a later analysis. Some V segments (TRBV6-2 and TRBV6-3 among them) were excluded as indistinguishable. An observed cluster of highly shared sequence variants was recorded as a likely sequencing artifact. By a later analysis, the bulk of CMV-associated TCR beta chains appeared HLA-restricted.

This clone was counted once. Its antigen is currently unknown. In the PCR, 60 Vbeta and 13 Jbeta primers were used. This table comes from immunoSEQ multiplex PCR, and its TCRdb copy is limited to in-frame clones, with some not included. The sample shows over 200,000 clones, 82% of them seen only once. The CDR3 is made up of 15 amino acids. The germline V gene has CDR1 SNHLY and CDR2 FYNNEI. J was trimmed by 6 bases and V by 4 bases; bases with no gene match: 7. The sequenced sample was PBMCs. The chain recombines TRBV2 with TRBJ2-2, with 8 bases identical to TRBD1. The TCR was taken from a woman between 40 and 55 years old in good health and CMV-seropositive. The CDR3, as DNA: TGTGCCAGCAGTGTGCAGGACAGGGCCGCCGGGGAGCTGTTTTTT. Translating gives CASSVQDRAAGELFF.